In its sample, the clone carrying this T cell receptor (beta chain) was seen once. The antigen remains undetermined. These data come from a study of blood T cells in healthy people across ages. The CDR3 consists of 14 residues. Germline V gene sequence: CDR1 SQVTM, CDR2 ANQGSEA. Trimming stripped 3 bases from V and 6 bases from J, with 16 bases between. General study points: Aged donors had fewer naive CD4+ cells and lower diversity than long-lived donors.

Alongside a J-beta primer mix, a sample-barcoded 5' primer served in a second PCR lasting roughly 6 to 11 cycles. Using its own MiXCR run on the 5' RACE reads, TCRdb lists one record per CDR3 protein. The repertoire consists of 750,000 or so distinct CDR3 sequences, with 20% to 25% occurring once and the leading ten covering more than 7.5%. The sample was also reused in another study, on T cells of mothers and their children. That work contributes: Researchers put all of the extracted RNA into cDNA synthesis, using around 1.5 ug per 15 ul. In related and unrelated pairs alike, thymic selection shapes TCR recombination output, with inherited differences minor. Related mother-child pairs showed slightly higher but non-significant overlap than unrelated pairs.

The clonotype originates from a boy between 10 and 17 years old in good health. V and J are TRBV29-1 and TRBJ2-3; D may be TRBD1 (5 bases). The sample comprised blood. The CDR3 reads CSVEVQGYVDTQYF. CDR3 nucleotide sequence: TGCAGCGTTGAGGTGCAGGGTTATGTGGATACGCAGTATTTT.